These T cell receptor beta chains were read from a single sample in a study of blood T cell repertoires in COVID-19. The data were produced by immunoSEQ multiplex PCR, yet TCRdb's version contains in-frame clones alone and is incomplete. The sample lists 96,000 or so clones, 90% to 95% occurring once. Sequencing used peripheral blood. The source of these receptors is a man aged 55 to 69 with acute or convalescent COVID-19. CDR3s include the opening cysteine and the closing phenylalanine or tryptophan. Fields, in order: V gene, CDR3 protein.

TRBV9 CASSVGGGMAKETQYF
TRBV6-5 CASRDTEGWREQYF
TRBV11-3 CASSGAGLAGERVYEQYF
TRBV11-1 CASSPGTGTYEQYF
TRBV3-1/TRBV3-2 CASSLGHYSGNTIYF
TRBV7-9 CASSLTREAFYEQYF
TRBV10-2 CASSEGETGGHTGELFF
TRBV30 CAWTGPRGETQYF
TRBV7-3 CASSLMGQGYETQYF
TRBV4-1 CASSQLWAGNQPQHF
TRBV4-1 CASSQATPAGPDTQYF
TRBV6-5 CASSGDADEKLFF
TRBV6-6 CASRARTGQDNNEQFF
TRBV15 CATSSRVNIQETQYF